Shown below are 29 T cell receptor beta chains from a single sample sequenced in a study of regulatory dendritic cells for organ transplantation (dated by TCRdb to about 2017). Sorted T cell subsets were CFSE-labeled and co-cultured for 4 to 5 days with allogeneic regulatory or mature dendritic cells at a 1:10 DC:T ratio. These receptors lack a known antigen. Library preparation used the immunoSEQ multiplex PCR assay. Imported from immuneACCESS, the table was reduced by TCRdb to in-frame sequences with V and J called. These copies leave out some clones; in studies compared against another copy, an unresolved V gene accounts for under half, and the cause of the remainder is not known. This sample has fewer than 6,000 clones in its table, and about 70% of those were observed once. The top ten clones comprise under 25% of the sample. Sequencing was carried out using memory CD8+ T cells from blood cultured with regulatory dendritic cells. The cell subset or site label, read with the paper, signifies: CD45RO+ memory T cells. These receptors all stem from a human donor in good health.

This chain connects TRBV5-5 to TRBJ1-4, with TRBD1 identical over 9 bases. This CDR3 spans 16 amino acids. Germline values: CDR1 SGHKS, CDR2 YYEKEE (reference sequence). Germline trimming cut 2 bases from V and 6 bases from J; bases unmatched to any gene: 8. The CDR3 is CASSFPQGQGDEKLFF. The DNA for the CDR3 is TGTGCCAGCAGCTTTCCCCAGGGACAGGGTGATGAAAAACTGTTTTTT.

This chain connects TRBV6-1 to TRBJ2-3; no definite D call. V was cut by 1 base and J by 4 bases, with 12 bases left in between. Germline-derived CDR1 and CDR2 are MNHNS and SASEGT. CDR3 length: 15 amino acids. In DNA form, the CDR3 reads TGTGCCAGCAGTGAAGAAGATGGCAGACCAGATACGCAGTATTTT. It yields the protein CASSEEDGRPDTQYF.

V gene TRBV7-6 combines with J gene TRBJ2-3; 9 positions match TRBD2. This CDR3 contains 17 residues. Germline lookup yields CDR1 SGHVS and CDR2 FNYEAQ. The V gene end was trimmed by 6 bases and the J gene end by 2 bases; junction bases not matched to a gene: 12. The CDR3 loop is CASRTSSSGATTDTQYF. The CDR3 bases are TGTGCCAGCAGGACAAGTTCTAGCGGGGCCACCACAGATACGCAGTATTTT.

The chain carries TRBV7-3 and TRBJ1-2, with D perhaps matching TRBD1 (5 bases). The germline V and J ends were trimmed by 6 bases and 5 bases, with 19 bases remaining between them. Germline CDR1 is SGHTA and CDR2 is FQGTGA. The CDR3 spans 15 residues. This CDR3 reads CASSSGPGTYYGYTF. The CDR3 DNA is TGTGCCAGCAGTTCCGGGCCTGGGACGTATTATGGCTACACCTTC.

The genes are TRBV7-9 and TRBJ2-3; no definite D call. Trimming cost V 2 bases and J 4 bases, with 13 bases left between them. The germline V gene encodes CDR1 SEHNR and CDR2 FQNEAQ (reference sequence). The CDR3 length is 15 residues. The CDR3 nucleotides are TGTGCCAGCAGCTTATCTTACGTGTGGCCAGATACGCAGTATTTT. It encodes CASSLSYVWPDTQYF.

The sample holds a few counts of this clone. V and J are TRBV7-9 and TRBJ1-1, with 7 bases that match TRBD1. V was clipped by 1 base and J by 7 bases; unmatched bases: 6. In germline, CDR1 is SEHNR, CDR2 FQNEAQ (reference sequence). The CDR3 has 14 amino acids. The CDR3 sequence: CASSLDVSGGEAFF. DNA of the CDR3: TGTGCCAGCAGCTTAGACGTTTCAGGGGGTGAAGCTTTCTTT.

The CDR3 reads CASSFGANQPQHF. CDR3 DNA sequence: TGTGCCAGCAGTTTCGGGGCCAATCAGCCCCAGCATTTT. The chain combines TRBV27 with TRBJ1-5, with D possibly being TRBD1 (5 bases). Germline CDR1 is MNHEY and CDR2 is SMNVEV (reference sequence). V lost 3 bases and J lost 3, with 6 bases in between. The CDR3 covers 13 residues.

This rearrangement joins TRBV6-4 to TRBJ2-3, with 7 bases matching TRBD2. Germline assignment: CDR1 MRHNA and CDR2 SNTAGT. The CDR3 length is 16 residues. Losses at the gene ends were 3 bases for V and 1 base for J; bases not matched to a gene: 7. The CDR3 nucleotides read TGTGCCAGCAGTGAAAGTCCGGCGGGAGGCACAGATACGCAGTATTTT. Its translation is CASSESPAGGTDTQYF.

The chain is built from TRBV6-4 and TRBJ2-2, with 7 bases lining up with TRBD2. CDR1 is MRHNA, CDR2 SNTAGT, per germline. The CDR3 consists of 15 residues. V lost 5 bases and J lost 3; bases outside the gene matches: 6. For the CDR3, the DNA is TGTGCCAGCAGTCCACTAGCGTCTCACACCGGGGAGCTGTTTTTT. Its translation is CASSPLASHTGELFF.

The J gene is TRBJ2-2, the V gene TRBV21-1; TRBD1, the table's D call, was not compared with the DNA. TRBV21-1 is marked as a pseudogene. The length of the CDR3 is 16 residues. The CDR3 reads CASSTGQVVGTGELFF. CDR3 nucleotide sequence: TGTGCCAGCAGCACCGGACAGGTCGTGGGGACCGGGGAGCTGTTTTTT.

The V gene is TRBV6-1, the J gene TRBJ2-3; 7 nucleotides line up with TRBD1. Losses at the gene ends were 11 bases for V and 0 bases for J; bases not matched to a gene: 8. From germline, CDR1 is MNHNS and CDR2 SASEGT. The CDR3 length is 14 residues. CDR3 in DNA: TGTGCCGGAGCCTCGGGACAGAGCACAGATACGCAGTATTTT. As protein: CAGASGQSTDTQYF.

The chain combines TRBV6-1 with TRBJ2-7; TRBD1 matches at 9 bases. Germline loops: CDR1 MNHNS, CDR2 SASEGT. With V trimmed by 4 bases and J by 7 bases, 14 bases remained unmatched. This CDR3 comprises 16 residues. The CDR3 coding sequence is TGTGCCAGCAGTGCAACCTCCGGGACAGGGATTGAAGAGCAGTACTTC. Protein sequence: CASSATSGTGIEEQYF.

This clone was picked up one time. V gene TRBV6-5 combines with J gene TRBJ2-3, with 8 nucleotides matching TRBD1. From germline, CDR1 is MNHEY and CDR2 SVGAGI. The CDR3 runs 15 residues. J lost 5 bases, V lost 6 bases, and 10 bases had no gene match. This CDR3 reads CASSSRQGWGDTQYF. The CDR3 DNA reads TGTGCCAGCAGCTCAAGACAGGGGTGGGGAGATACGCAGTATTTT.

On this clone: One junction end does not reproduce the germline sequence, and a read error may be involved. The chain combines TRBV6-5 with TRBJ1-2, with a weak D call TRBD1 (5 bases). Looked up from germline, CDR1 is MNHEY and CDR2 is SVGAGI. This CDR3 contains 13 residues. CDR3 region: CVSSYSRQTGYTF. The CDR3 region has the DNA TGTGTCAGCAGTTACTCGAGACAGACCGGCTACACCTTC.

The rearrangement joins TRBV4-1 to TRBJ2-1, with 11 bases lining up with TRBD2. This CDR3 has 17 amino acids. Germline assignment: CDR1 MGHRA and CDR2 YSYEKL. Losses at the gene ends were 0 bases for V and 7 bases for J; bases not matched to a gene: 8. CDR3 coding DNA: TGCGCCAGCAGCCAAGACACACTAGCGGGAGTATCTAATGAGCAGTTCTTC. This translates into CASSQDTLAGVSNEQFF.

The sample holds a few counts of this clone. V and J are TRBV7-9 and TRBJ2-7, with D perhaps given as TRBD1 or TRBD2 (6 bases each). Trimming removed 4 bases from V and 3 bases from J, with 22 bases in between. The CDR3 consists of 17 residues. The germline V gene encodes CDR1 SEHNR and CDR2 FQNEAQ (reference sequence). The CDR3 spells CASSSGGPGSPFYEQYF. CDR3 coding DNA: TGTGCCAGCAGCTCTGGGGGGCCAGGTTCCCCATTCTACGAGCAGTACTTC.

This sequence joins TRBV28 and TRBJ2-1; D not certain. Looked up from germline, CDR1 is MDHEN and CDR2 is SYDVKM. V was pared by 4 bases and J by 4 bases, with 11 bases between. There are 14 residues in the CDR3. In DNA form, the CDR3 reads TGTGCCAGCAGTTCCGACCCTTTATACAATGAGCAGTTCTTC. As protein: CASSSDPLYNEQFF.

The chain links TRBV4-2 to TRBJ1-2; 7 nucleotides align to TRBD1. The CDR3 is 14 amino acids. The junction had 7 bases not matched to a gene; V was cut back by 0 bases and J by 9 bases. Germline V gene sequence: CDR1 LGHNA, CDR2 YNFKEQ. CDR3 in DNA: TGTGCCAGCAGCCAAGATTCACAGGGGCTGAGCTACACCTTC. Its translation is CASSQDSQGLSYTF.

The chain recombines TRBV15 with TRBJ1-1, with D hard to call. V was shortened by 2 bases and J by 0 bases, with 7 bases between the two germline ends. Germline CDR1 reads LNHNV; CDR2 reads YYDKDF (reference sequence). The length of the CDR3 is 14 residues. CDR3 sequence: CATSRLGVNTEAFF. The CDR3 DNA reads TGTGCCACCAGCAGACTTGGGGTGAACACTGAAGCTTTCTTT.

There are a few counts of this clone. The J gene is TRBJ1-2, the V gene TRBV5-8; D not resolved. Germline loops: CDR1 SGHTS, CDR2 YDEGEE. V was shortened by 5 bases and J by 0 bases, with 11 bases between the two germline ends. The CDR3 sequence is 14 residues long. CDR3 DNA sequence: TGTGCCAGCAGTGCCGGTCGTACTAACTATGGCTACACCTTC. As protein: CASSAGRTNYGYTF.

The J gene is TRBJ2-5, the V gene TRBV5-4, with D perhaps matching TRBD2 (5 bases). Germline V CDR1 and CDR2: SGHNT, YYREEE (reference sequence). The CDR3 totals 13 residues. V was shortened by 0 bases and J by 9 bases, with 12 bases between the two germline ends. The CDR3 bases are TGTGCCAGCAGCTTGGCGCCTCCCGGGGCCCAGTACTTC. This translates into CASSLAPPGAQYF.

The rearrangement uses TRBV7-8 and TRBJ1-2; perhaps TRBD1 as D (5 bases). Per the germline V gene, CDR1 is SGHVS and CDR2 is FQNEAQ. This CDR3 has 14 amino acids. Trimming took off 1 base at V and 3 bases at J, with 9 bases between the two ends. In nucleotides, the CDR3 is TGTGCCAGCAGCTTAGATTGGGGGGACTATGGCTACACCTTC. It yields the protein CASSLDWGDYGYTF.

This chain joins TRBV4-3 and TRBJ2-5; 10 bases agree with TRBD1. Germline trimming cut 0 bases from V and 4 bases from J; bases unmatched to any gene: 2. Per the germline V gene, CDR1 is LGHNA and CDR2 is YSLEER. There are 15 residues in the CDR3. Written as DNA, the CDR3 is TGCGCCAGCAGCCAAGAGACAGGGGGCGCAGAGACCCAGTACTTC. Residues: CASSQETGGAETQYF.

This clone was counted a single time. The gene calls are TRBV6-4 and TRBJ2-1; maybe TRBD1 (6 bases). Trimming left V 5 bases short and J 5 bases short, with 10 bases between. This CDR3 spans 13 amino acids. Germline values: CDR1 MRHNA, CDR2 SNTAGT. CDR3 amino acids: CASSRTENNEQFF. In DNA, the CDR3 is TGTGCCAGCAGTCGGACAGAGAACAATGAGCAGTTCTTC.

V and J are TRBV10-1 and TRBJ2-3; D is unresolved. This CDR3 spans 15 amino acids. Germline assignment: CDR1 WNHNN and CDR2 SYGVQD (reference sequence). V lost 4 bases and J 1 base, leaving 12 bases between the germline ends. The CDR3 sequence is CASSGASPRTDTQYF. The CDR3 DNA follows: TGCGCCAGCAGTGGAGCCAGCCCCCGCACAGATACGCAGTATTTT.

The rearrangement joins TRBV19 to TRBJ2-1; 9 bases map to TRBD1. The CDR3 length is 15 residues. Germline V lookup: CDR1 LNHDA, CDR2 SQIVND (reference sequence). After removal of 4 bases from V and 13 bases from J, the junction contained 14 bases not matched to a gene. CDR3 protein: CASSTGTGIINPQFF. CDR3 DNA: TGTGCCAGTAGTACCGGGACAGGGATAATAAATCCCCAGTTCTTC.

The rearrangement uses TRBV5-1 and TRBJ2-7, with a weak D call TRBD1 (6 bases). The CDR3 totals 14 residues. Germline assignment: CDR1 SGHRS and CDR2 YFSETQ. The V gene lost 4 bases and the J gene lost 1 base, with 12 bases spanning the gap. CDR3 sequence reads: CASSTDRFSYEQYF. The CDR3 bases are TGCGCCAGCAGCACCGACAGGTTTTCCTACGAGCAGTACTTC.

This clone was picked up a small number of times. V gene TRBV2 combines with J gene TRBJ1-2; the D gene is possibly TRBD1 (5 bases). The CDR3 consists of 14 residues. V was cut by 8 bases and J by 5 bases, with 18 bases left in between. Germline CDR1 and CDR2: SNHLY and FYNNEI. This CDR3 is CASRVAGLDYGYTF. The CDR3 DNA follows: TGTGCCAGCCGGGTGGCAGGGCTGGATTATGGCTACACCTTC.

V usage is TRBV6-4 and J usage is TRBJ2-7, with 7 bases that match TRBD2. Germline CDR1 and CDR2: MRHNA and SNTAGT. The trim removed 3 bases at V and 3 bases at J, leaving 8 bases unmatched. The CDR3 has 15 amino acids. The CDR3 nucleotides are TGTGCCAGCAGTGAAGAGGGAGGGCCTGTCTACGAGCAGTACTTC. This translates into CASSEEGGPVYEQYF.